This TCR beta chain was sequenced in a study of Ad26.COV2.S vaccination and SARS-CoV-2 variants. General observations from the study: In vaccinated individuals, spike-specific CD8+ and CD4+ T cell responses reportedly displayed substantial breadth. Greater spike-specific TCR breadth was seen in vaccine recipients than in placebo recipients.

The CDR3 sequence is 17 residues long. A word on this clone: Its cognate antigen is unknown.

Treatment in this sample: roughly 18 received Ad26.COV2.S at low or high dose, single or two shots; several received placebo; per-sample allocation not given. Sample collection was performed on day 63 after the first vaccine or placebo injection. An Ad26 vector that expressed Wuhan-strain SARS-CoV-2 spike constituted the vaccine. The repertoire was sequenced with immunoSEQ multiplex PCR; TCRdb's copy has only in-frame clones and lacks some. The data contain 450,000 to 550,000 clones, roughly nine tenths of them singletons. The V gene is TRBV12-2, the J gene TRBJ2-5; the table's D call of TRBD2 was not tested on the DNA. TRBV12-2 is flagged as a pseudogene. The sequence was collected from a person aged 18-60 years who received the Ad26.COV2.S COVID-19 vaccine or a placebo. The sequences come from peripheral blood, collected in a trial of Ad26.COV2.S vaccine versus placebo. CDR3 sequence reads: CASHRLAGISGQETQYF. Here the CDR3 DNA reads TGTGCAAGTCACCGACTAGCGGGGATCTCCGGGCAAGAGACCCAGTACTTC.